These T cell receptor beta chains were read from a single sample in a study of T cell repertoires in cytomegalovirus infection. A single record per CDR3 protein comes from TCRdb applying MiXCR to the reads. Among more than 65,000 distinct CDR3 sequences listed, under 55% were seen once. Their target antigens are unknown. This material consisted of CD8+ T cells from cultured PBMCs, taken from culture after CMV antigen stimulation. These receptors were obtained from a human donor in good health (CMV status not recorded). Some clones in this sample may be carry-over from other donors' samples. The CDR3 runs from the conserved cysteine through the conserved F or W. A D gene is named only where the DNA matches it firmly. Clone sizes are given selectively: once, few, many, or a class where the clone is expanded.

J	V	D	size	CDR3	DNA
TRBJ2-3	TRBV28	.	.	CASSLTRDTQYF	TGTGCCAGCAGTTTAACGAGAGATACGCAGTATTTT
TRBJ2-2	TRBV14	TRBD1	.	CASSQAPGTGITGELFF	TGTGCCAGCAGCCAAGCCCCTGGGACAGGGATCACCGGGGAGCTGTTTTTT
TRBJ2-3	TRBV3-1	TRBD2	.	CATNSGRAQNTDTQYF	TGTGCCACCAACAGCGGGAGGGCCCAAAACACAGATACGCAGTATTTT
TRBJ2-2	TRBV7-2	TRBD2	.	CASSMGLAELNTGELFF	TGTGCCAGCAGCATGGGACTAGCGGAACTAAACACCGGGGAGCTGTTTTTT
TRBJ2-7	TRBV11-2	.	.	CASSLVRTSSYEQYF	TGTGCCAGCAGCTTAGTTAGGACCTCATCCTACGAGCAGTACTTC
TRBJ1-1	TRBV30	.	.	CAWSVATGMNTEAFF	TGTGCCTGGAGTGTAGCAACAGGGATGAACACTGAAGCTTTCTTT
TRBJ2-1	TRBV15	.	few	CATSRRLYNEQFF	TGTGCCACCAGCAGACGACTCTACAATGAGCAGTTCTTC
TRBJ2-2	TRBV7-8	TRBD1	.	CASSPGQANTGELFF	TGTGCCAGCAGCCCCGGACAGGCGAACACCGGGGAGCTGTTTTTT
TRBJ1-1	TRBV7-8	.	.	CASSRGGGATEAFF	TGTGCCAGCAGCCGCGGGGGGGGGGCCACTGAAGCTTTCTTT
TRBJ2-2	TRBV11-3	TRBD2	.	CASSSRGAGTNTGELFF	TGTGCCAGCAGCTCCCGGGGAGCGGGGACCAACACCGGGGAGCTGTTTTTT
TRBJ1-2	TRBV4-1	.	.	CASSQAEALYGYTF	TGCGCCAGCAGCCAAGCAGAGGCCCTCTATGGCTACACCTTC
TRBJ2-3	TRBV5-4	.	few	CASSLEGDTQYF	TGTGCCAGCAGCTTGGAAGGGGATACGCAGTATTTT